This TCR beta chain was identified in a study of cytomegalovirus exposure and HLA in healthy donors. General study points: Segments of the TCR beta V type were, in most cases, productive about 90% or about 30% of the time in an earlier analysis.

To note about this clone: The antigen is unknown.

In the PCR, 60 Vbeta and 13 Jbeta primers were used. Profiled with immunoSEQ multiplex PCR; TCRdb holds only in-frame clones, not every one. In the table there are some 150,000 clones, roughly four fifths of which are singletons. Germline CDR1 and CDR2: LNHNV and YYDKDF (reference sequence). Trimming removed 0 bases at V and 0 bases at J, with 8 bases between. This CDR3 is 16 amino acids long. Sequenced: PBMCs. The V and J genes are TRBV15 and TRBJ1-4; D may be TRBD1 (6 bases). The TCR comes from a man aged 50 to 60 in good health and CMV-seropositive. CDR3 DNA: TGTGCCACCAGCAGAGATCAGGGGACAACTAATGAAAAACTGTTTTTT. Its translation is CATSRDQGTTNEKLFF.